This T cell receptor beta chain comes out of a study of blood T cell repertoires in COVID-19. For the study at large: From the United States, Italy and Spain came samples of acute and convalescent COVID-19.

Authors' methods: Estimation of nucleated cell counts relied on the amplification of reference gene primers. Here immunoSEQ multiplex PCR was the method, and the copy in TCRdb shows in-frame clones only, minus some. V and J calls and clone size come straight from that table; D and trimming were deduced from the DNA. Among some 300,000 clones listed, roughly 87% were seen once. Individuals drawn from around 25 US areas were roughly 18 to 89 years old. Clinical history as reported by participants underpinned cohort assignment. Specimen: PBMCs or T cells enriched from blood (not recorded which). This clonotype was sampled from a woman in her twenties or thirties who had recovered from COVID-19.

The CDR3: CASSEESTSTDTQYF. Here the CDR3 DNA reads TGTGCCAGCAGTGAAGAATCCACTAGCACAGATACGCAGTATTTT. The chain carries TRBV2 and TRBJ2-3; D is unclear. This CDR3 is 15 amino acids long. The germline V and J ends were trimmed by 1 base and 0 bases, with 8 bases remaining between them. Germline CDR1 and CDR2: SNHLY and FYNNEI.